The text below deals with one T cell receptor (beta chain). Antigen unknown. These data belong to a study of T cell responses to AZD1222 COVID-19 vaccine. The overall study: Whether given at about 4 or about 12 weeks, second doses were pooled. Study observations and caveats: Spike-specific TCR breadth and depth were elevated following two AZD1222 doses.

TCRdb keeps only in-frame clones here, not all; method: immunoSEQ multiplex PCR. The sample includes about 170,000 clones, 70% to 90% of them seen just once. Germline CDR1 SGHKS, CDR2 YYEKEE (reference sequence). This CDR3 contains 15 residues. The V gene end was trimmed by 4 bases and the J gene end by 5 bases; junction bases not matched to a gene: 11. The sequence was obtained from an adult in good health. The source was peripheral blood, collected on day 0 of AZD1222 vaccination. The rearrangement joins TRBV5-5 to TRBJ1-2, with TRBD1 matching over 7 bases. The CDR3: CASSPADRVWYGYTF. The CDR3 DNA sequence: TGTGCCAGCAGCCCGGCCGACAGGGTGTGGTATGGCTACACCTTC.